What follows are 28 T cell receptor beta chains derived from one specimen sequenced in a study of blood T cell repertoires in COVID-19. Generated by immunoSEQ multiplex PCR, the TCRdb table keeps only in-frame clones and is missing some. This table has some 300,000 clones, around nine tenths appearing once. Sequenced material: peripheral blood. Source of these receptors: a man in his 70s with acute or convalescent COVID-19.

This chain links TRBV5-1 with TRBJ2-7; TRBD1 matches at 8 bases. Unmatched junction bases numbered 8, after V lost 4 bases and J lost 5 bases. The CDR3 loop spans 14 amino acids. Germline CDR1 reads SGHRS; CDR2 reads YFSETQ. The CDR3 sequence: CASSPGQGLHEQYF. CDR3 nucleotide sequence: TGCGCCAGCAGCCCCGGACAGGGATTGCACGAGCAGTACTTC.

This chain uses TRBV29-1 with TRBJ1-1; D is possibly TRBD1 (5 bases). Trimming cost V 1 base and J 5 bases, with 23 bases left between them. Germline V lookup: CDR1 SQVTM, CDR2 ANQGSEA. The CDR3 consists of 17 residues. The CDR3 protein is CSVEGDPKGATLTEAFF. For the CDR3, the DNA is TGCAGCGTTGAAGGCGACCCGAAAGGGGCCACATTGACTGAAGCTTTCTTT.

This rearrangement joins TRBV5-8 to TRBJ1-2, with 11 bases identical to TRBD1. Germline CDR1 SGHTS, CDR2 YDEGEE. CDR3 length: 15 residues. Losses at the gene ends were 5 bases for V and 4 bases for J; bases not matched to a gene: 7. CDR3 DNA: TGTGCCAGCAGTCCAAGGACAGGGGGCTTCTATGGCTACACCTTC. Translated, it gives CASSPRTGGFYGYTF.

V and J are TRBV19 and TRBJ1-2, with a weak D call TRBD1 (5 bases). Looked up from germline, CDR1 is LNHDA and CDR2 is SQIVND (reference sequence). CDR3 length equals 17 residues. The V end was cut by 5 bases, the J end by 3 bases, with 22 bases between. DNA for the CDR3: TGTGCCAGTAGTCCCAGATCTGGACATCATTCGGACTATGGCTACACCTTC. Protein sequence: CASSPRSGHHSDYGYTF.

This clone was seen only once. The rearrangement links TRBV9 to TRBJ1-3; D is possibly TRBD1 (6 bases). The CDR3 sequence is 15 residues long. The ends were cut back, 3 bases at V and 4 bases at J, with 14 bases in the middle. CDR1 and CDR2 from the germline V gene are SGDLS and YYNGEE. DNA for the CDR3: TGTGCCAGCAGCGGTAGGGGGGGTACAGGAAACACCATATATTTT. Translated, it gives CASSGRGGTGNTIYF.

The chain couples TRBV7-2 to TRBJ2-5, with 11 bases fitting TRBD2. Germline CDR1 reads SGHTA; CDR2 reads FQGNSA. This CDR3 is built from 14 residues. With 4 bases clipped from V and 3 bases from J, the junction kept 1 base outside the gene matches. The chain's CDR3 is CASSSTSGKETQYF. The CDR3 DNA reads as TGTGCCAGCAGCTCGACTAGCGGGAAAGAGACCCAGTACTTC. The full variable domain, its missing parts supplied by reference TRBV7-2 and TRBJ2-5, is GAGVSQSPSNKVTEKGKDVELRCDPISGHTALYWYRQSLGQGLEFLIYFQGNSAPDKSGLPSDRFSAERTGGSVSTLTIQRTQQEDSAVYLCASSSTSGKETQYFGPGTRLLVL.

V gene TRBV10-1 combines with J gene TRBJ2-2; 7 positions match TRBD1. The CDR3 contains 14 residues. Germline trimming cut 3 bases from V and 5 bases from J; bases unmatched to any gene: 3. Looked up from germline, CDR1 is WNHNN and CDR2 is SYGVQD (reference sequence). The CDR3, as DNA: TGCGCCAGCAGTGACACAGGGGTTACCGGGGAGCTGTTTTTT. It encodes CASSDTGVTGELFF.

This chain links TRBV4-2 with TRBJ1-5, with D possibly TRBD1 on 6 matching bases. The CDR3 is 21 amino acids. The germline CDR1 and CDR2 sequences are LGHNA and YNFKEQ. V gave up 1 base and J gave up 0 bases, with 25 bases separating them. The CDR3 loop reads CASSQGVGTPMGYYSNQPQHF. The CDR3 coding sequence is TGTGCCAGCAGCCAAGGAGTCGGGACACCTATGGGGTATTATAGCAATCAGCCCCAGCATTTT.

The CDR3 DNA sequence: TGTGCCATCAGCGCGACAGGGGAGGGCACTGAAGCTTTCTTT. The encoded protein is CAISATGEGTEAFF. The gene calls are TRBV10-3 and TRBJ1-1, with TRBD1 identical over 8 bases. Germline CDR1 and CDR2: ENHRY and SYGVKD. V gave up 6 bases and J gave up 4 bases; unmatched junction bases: 7. There are 14 residues in the CDR3.

This chain links TRBV3-1 (or the pseudogene TRBV3-2) with TRBJ1-5, with D unclear. This CDR3 is built from 13 residues. V was trimmed by 2 bases and J by 4 bases, leaving 6 bases between them. In germline, CDR1 is LGHDT, CDR2 YNNKEL (reference sequence). CDR3 region: CASSQSRNQPQHF. CDR3 DNA sequence: TGTGCCAGCAGCCAATCCCGGAATCAGCCCCAGCATTTT.

The CDR3 is CASSLAGAPRETQYF. The CDR3 DNA reads as TGTGCCAGCAGTTTAGCGGGGGCGCCCCGGGAGACCCAGTACTTC. V is TRBV28 and J is TRBJ2-5, with D possibly TRBD2 on 7 matching bases. The CDR3 is 15 amino acids. Trimming left V 2 bases short and J 5 bases short, with 15 bases between. Germline V gives CDR1 MDHEN, CDR2 SYDVKM.

This clone has only a few counts. The CDR3 reads CASSSQGVNEKLFF. CDR3 nucleotide sequence: TGTGCCAGCAGTTCCCAGGGGGTTAATGAAAAACTGTTTTTT. V gene TRBV6-5 combines with J gene TRBJ1-4, with 7 bases fitting TRBD1. The germline gives CDR1 MNHEY, CDR2 SVGAGI. Germline trimming cut 4 bases from V and 4 bases from J; bases unmatched to any gene: 3. This CDR3 has 14 amino acids.

The chain uses TRBV19 and TRBJ1-1, with 8 bases lining up with TRBD1. CDR1 and CDR2 from the germline V gene are LNHDA and SQIVND (reference sequence). CDR3 length: 14 amino acids. J lost 5 bases, V lost 5 bases, and 7 bases had no gene match. The CDR3 DNA is TGTGCCAGTAGTTCGACAGGGGCGTATACTGAAGCTTTCTTT. Translating gives CASSSTGAYTEAFF.

The chain couples TRBV12-3 or TRBV12-4 to TRBJ2-3; D is undetermined. V lost 1 base to trimming and J lost 2 bases, with 4 bases between them. This CDR3 spans 13 amino acids. Written as DNA, the CDR3 is TGTGCCAGCAGTTTAGACTTCACAGATACGCAGTATTTT. Its protein product is CASSLDFTDTQYF.

The table lists this clone with a count of one. V and J are TRBV20-1 and TRBJ1-2, with TRBD1 matching 8 bases. The junction had 4 bases not matched to a gene; V was cut back by 6 bases and J by 10 bases. The CDR3 is 10 residues long. The germline V gene has CDR1 DFQATT and CDR2 SNEGSKA (reference sequence). The CDR3 is CSAGDRSYTF. CDR3 sequence (DNA): TGCAGTGCGGGGGACAGGTCCTACACCTTC.

The chain couples TRBV3-1 (or the pseudogene TRBV3-2) to TRBJ2-7, with a possible D match to TRBD2 (6 bases). The CDR3 has 16 residues. CDR1 is LGHDT, CDR2 YNNKEL, per germline (reference sequence). Trimming pared 4 bases from V and 7 bases from J, leaving 23 bases between. The CDR3 region has the DNA TGTGCCAGCAGCCCGAGTCCGGGACTCCCTGTGGGGGAGCAGTACTTC. Amino acids: CASSPSPGLPVGEQYF.

This clone came up a few times. The CDR3 protein is CASSLYRQGELFF. The CDR3 DNA reads as TGTGCCAGCAGCTTATACAGACAGGGGGAGCTGTTTTTT. The chain carries TRBV7-8 and TRBJ2-2; maybe TRBD1 (5 bases). The CDR3 runs to 13 residues. Trimming pared 2 bases from V and 8 bases from J, leaving 9 bases between. Looked up from germline, CDR1 is SGHVS and CDR2 is FQNEAQ.

The chain links TRBV5-1 to TRBJ2-3, with D maybe TRBD1 (7 bases). Trimming took 5 bases from V and 0 from J, leaving 16 bases between them. Germline values: CDR1 SGHRS, CDR2 YFSETQ. The CDR3 is 16 residues long. CDR3 nucleotides: TGCGCCAGCAGTAATACACAGGGGACTAGCACAGATACGCAGTATTTT. Its protein is CASSNTQGTSTDTQYF. Based on the CDR3 plus reference TRBV5-1 and TRBJ2-3, the full variable domain is KAGVTQTPRYLIKTRGQQVTLSCSPISGHRSVSWYQQTPGQGLQFLFEYFSETQRNKGNFPGRFSGRQFSNSRSEMNVSTLELGDSALYLCASSNTQGTSTDTQYFGPGTRLTVL.

This clone was recorded only once. The chain recombines TRBV7-2 with TRBJ2-3; 7 bases are shared with TRBD2. The trim removed 2 bases at V and 0 bases at J, leaving 5 bases unmatched. Germline V gene data show CDR1 as SGHTA and CDR2 as FQGNSA. The CDR3 is 16 residues long. The CDR3 nucleotides are TGTGCCAGCAGCTTAAGGCCTAGCGGAAGCACAGATACGCAGTATTTT. It yields the protein CASSLRPSGSTDTQYF.

The chain uses TRBV7-9 and TRBJ1-6; 8 nucleotides line up with TRBD1. V lost 5 bases to trimming and J lost 7 bases; unmatched junction nucleotides: 4. CDR3 length equals 14 residues. Germline values: CDR1 SEHNR, CDR2 FQNEAQ (reference sequence). This chain's CDR3 is CASSRGQGNSPLHF. CDR3 bases: TGTGCCAGCAGCAGAGGACAGGGAAATTCACCCCTCCACTTT.

This chain joins TRBV6-2 or TRBV6-3 and TRBJ2-1; 7 bases match TRBD2. CDR3 length: 14 amino acids. Per the germline V gene, CDR1 is MNHEY and CDR2 is SVGEGT. After removal of 4 bases from V and 11 bases from J, the junction contained 11 bases not matched to a gene. CDR3 nucleotide sequence: TGTGCCAGCAGTTCGCGGGGGTTTATCTTTAAGCAGTTCTTC. Its protein is CASSSRGFIFKQFF.

The chain has TRBV24-1 and TRBJ2-3; 9 bases map to TRBD2. Trimming took 10 bases from V and 6 from J; bases not matched to a gene: 7. Per germline, CDR1 KGHDR and CDR2 SFDVKD. CDR3 size: 13 residues. The CDR3 here is CATGERGVDTQYF. The CDR3 nucleotides read TGTGCCACGGGGGAGCGGGGGGTGGATACGCAGTATTTT.

CDR3 nucleotides: TGTGCCAGCAGCTTAGTATCAGGGGCCGGGGAGCTGTTTTTT. Its protein product is CASSLVSGAGELFF. The chain carries TRBV11-3 and TRBJ2-2, with a tentative D call TRBD1 (6 bases). CDR1 and CDR2 from the germline V gene are SGHNT and YENEEA. Trimming removed 1 base at V and 6 bases at J, with 9 bases between. The CDR3 loop spans 14 amino acids.

The table lists this clone with a count of one. The V call is TRBV6-5, the J call TRBJ2-5, with 7 bases lining up with TRBD2. The CDR3 runs to 15 residues. V was clipped by 6 bases and J by 2 bases; unmatched bases: 9. Per germline, CDR1 MNHEY and CDR2 SVGAGI. The CDR3 region has the DNA TGTGCCAGCAGCCCCCAACTGGGGGGGCAAGAGACCCAGTACTTC. Encoded protein: CASSPQLGGQETQYF.

The chain uses TRBV7-2 and TRBJ2-5; 7 positions match TRBD1. The CDR3 consists of 15 residues. Looked up from germline, CDR1 is SGHTA and CDR2 is FQGNSA. V trimming: 5 bases; J trimming: 1 base; junction bases outside the gene matches: 7. The CDR3 DNA is TGTGCCAGCAGCATCGGGACAGCGAGCCAAGAGACCCAGTACTTC. Its translation is CASSIGTASQETQYF.

This clone was observed a handful of times. The gene calls are TRBV6-2 or TRBV6-3 and TRBJ1-6; the D is unclear. The germline gives CDR1 MNHEY, CDR2 SVGEGT. V was clipped by 2 bases and J by 8 bases, with 16 bases between them. This CDR3 comprises 16 residues. For the CDR3, the DNA is TGTGCCAGCAGTTACCGCTTGGAGTCAACCTATTCACCCCTCCACTTT. This encodes CASSYRLESTYSPLHF.

This clone showed up just once. The chain joins TRBV20-1 to TRBJ2-3, with TRBD2 matching 7 bases. This CDR3 has 16 residues. V lost 3 bases to trimming and J lost 6 bases; unmatched junction nucleotides: 15. Germline CDR1 and CDR2: DFQATT and SNEGSKA (reference sequence). The DNA for the CDR3 is TGCAGTGCTAGTCGCTCCTCGGGAGGTACGGGGGATACGCAGTATTTT. Its translation is CSASRSSGGTGDTQYF.

This clone was detected only once. The rearrangement links TRBV18 to TRBJ2-3, with a weak D call TRBD1 (6 bases). Trimming removed 5 bases at V and 9 bases at J, with 12 bases between. Germline V lookup: CDR1 KGHSH, CDR2 LQKENI. The CDR3 is made up of 12 amino acids. CDR3 nucleotide sequence: TGTGCCAGCTCAAAGGACAGCGTCACGCAGTATTTT. It specifies CASSKDSVTQYF.